The sequence of this T cell receptor beta chain was determined in a study of cytomegalovirus exposure and HLA in healthy donors. Background on the study: Earlier, 150 million to 200 million T cells were analyzed, and some 120 million unique TCR beta sequences were found among them. Study-level findings and limits: Being productive about 87% or about 30% of the time was typical of most TCR beta V segments in an earlier analysis.

The CDR3 extends over 17 amino acids. Germline CDR1 is SEHNR and CDR2 is FQNEAQ (reference sequence). Concerning this clone: Its antigen is still unknown. The junction shows a germline mismatch at one end, possibly a read error.

The PCR used 60 Vbeta and 13 Jbeta primers. Here immunoSEQ multiplex PCR was the method, and the copy in TCRdb shows in-frame clones only, minus some. This sample has under 250,000 clones; 78% occur once, and the top ten carry around 3.9%. The sequencing input was PBMCs. The TCR comes from a male donor in good health and CMV-seronegative. The gene calls are TRBV7-9 and TRBJ2-3; 9 bases match TRBD2. For the CDR3, the DNA is TGTTCCAGCAGCCCCCCGAGTGCGGGAGGGTTCACAGATACGCAGTATTTT. Protein: CSSSPPSAGGFTDTQYF.